This TCR beta chain was documented in a study of shared clonotypes between healthy human individuals. This CDR3 is 14 amino acids long. Trimming shortened V by 5 bases and J by 4 bases, and 14 bases separated the two germline ends. Germline CDR1 and CDR2: MNHEY and SVGAGI. TCRdb's table, derived via immunoSEQ multiplex PCR, lists solely in-frame clones and lacks some. There are around 2,100,000 clones in the sample; about 95% occur only once, and 1% to 1.5% lies in the top ten. CD45RO negativity and positive selection for CCR7 defined naive CD8 cells, a population that excluded terminally differentiated effector memory CD45RA+ cells.

This chain links TRBV6-5 with TRBJ1-2, with unresolved D. Material for sequencing was naive CD8+ T cells sorted from blood. The clonotype comes from a man younger than 35 in good health. CDR3 DNA sequence: TGTGCCAGCAGTCAACACCCCCCCTCCTATGGCTACACCTTC. This sequence encodes CASSQHPPSYGYTF.